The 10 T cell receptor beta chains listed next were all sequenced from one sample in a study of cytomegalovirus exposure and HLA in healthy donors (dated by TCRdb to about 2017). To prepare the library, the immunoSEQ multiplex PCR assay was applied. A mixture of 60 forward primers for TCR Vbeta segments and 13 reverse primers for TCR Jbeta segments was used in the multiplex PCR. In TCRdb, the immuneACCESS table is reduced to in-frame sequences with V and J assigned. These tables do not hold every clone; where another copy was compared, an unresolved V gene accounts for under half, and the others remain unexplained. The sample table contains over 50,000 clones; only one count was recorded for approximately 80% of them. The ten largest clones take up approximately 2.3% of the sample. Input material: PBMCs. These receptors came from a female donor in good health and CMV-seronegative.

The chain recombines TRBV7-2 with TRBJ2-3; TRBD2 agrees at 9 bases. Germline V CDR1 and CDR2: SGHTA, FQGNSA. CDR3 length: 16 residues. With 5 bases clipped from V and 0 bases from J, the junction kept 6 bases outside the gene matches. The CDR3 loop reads CASSHGTSLSTDTQYF. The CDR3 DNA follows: TGTGCCAGCAGCCACGGGACTAGCCTAAGCACAGATACGCAGTATTTT. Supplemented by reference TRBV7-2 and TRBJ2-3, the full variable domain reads GAGVSQSPSNKVTEKGKDVELRCDPISGHTALYWYRQSLGQGLEFLIYFQGNSAPDKSGLPSDRFSAERTGGSVSTLTIQRTQQEDSAVYLCASSHGTSLSTDTQYFGPGTRLTVL.

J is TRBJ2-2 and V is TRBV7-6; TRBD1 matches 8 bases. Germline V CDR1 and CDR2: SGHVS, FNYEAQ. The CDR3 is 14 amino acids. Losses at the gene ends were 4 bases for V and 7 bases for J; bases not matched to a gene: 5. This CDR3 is CASSSDRENGELFF. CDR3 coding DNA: TGTGCCAGCAGCTCGGACAGGGAAAACGGGGAGCTGTTTTTT.

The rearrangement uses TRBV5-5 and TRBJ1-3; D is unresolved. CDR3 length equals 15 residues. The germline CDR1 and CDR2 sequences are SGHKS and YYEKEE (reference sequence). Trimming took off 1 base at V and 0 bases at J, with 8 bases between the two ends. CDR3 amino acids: CASSLSGSSGNTIYF. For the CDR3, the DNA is TGTGCCAGCAGCTTGAGCGGCAGCTCTGGAAACACCATATATTTT.

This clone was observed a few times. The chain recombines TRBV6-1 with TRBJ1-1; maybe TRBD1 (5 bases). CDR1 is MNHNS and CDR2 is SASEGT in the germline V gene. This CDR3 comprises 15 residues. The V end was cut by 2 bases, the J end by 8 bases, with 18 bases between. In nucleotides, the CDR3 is TGTGCCAGCAGTGAAAATGAGGAGGGGAAAACGGAAGCTTTCTTT. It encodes CASSENEEGKTEAFF.

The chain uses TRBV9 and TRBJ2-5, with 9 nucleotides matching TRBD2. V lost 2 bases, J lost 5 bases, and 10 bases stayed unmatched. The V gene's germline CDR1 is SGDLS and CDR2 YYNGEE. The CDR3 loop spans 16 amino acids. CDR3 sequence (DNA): TGTGCCAGCAGCGTCAATAGCGGGAGATATTGGGAGACCCAGTACTTC. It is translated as CASSVNSGRYWETQYF. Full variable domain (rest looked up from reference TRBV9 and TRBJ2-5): DSGVTQTPKHLITATGQRVTLRCSPRSGDLSVYWYQQSLDQGLQFLIQYYNGEERAKGNILERFSAQQFPDLHSELNLSSLELGDSALYFCASSVNSGRYWETQYFGPGTRLLVL.

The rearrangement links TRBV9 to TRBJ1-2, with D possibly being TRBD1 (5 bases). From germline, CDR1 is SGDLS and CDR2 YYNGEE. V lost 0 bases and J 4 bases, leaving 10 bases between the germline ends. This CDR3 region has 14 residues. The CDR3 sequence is CASSVGVGVYGYTF. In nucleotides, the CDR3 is TGTGCCAGCAGCGTAGGGGTAGGGGTCTATGGCTACACCTTC.

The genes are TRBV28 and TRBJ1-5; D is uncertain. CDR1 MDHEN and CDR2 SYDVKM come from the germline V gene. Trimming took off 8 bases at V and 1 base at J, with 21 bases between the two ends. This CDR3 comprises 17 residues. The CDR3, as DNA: TGTGCCAGCGAACCTCACGGGTGGACGGGAAGCAATCAGCCCCAGCATTTT. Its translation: CASEPHGWTGSNQPQHF.

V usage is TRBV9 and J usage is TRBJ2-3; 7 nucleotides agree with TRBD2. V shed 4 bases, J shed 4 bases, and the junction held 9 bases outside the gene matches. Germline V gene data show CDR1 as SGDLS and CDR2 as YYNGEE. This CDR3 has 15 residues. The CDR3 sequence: CASSPMPLAADTQYF. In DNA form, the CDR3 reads TGTGCCAGCAGCCCAATGCCCCTAGCGGCAGATACGCAGTATTTT.

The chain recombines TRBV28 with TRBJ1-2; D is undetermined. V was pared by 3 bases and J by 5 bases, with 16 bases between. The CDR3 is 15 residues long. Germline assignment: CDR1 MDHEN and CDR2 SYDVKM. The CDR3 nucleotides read TGTGCCAGCAGTTTTGGGGAGGGCATGGGTTATGGCTACACCTTC. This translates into CASSFGEGMGYGYTF.

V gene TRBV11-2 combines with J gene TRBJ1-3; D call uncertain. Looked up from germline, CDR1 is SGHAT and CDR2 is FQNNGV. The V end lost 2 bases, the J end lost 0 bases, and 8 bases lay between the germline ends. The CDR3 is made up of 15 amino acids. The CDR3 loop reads CASSLYAGSGNTIYF. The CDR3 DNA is TGTGCCAGCAGCTTATATGCAGGCTCTGGAAACACCATATATTTT.